The rows below give T cell receptor beta chains drawn from one sample of a study of blood T cell repertoires in COVID-19. Assay used: immunoSEQ multiplex PCR; TCRdb lists only in-frame clones, some missing. The table includes around 72,000 clones, about 91% detected once. Sample: peripheral blood. The receptor source for this set is a woman in her forties or fifties with acute or convalescent COVID-19. Both conserved end residues are part of each CDR3. A D gene is named only where the DNA matches it firmly. Clone size, where shown, is once, few, many, or a class for clones that have expanded.

d_gene | abundance | j_gene | v_gene | CDR3aa | CDR3nt
TRBD1 | NA | TRBJ2-7 | TRBV5-6 | CASSFRGTGVYDEQYF | TGTGCCAGCAGCTTTCGAGGGACAGGGGTGTATGACGAGCAGTACTTC
TRBD2 | NA | TRBJ2-5 | TRBV5-1 | CASSSASGGALETQYF | TGCGCCAGCAGCTCGGCCAGCGGGGGGGCGTTGGAGACCCAGTACTTC
NA | NA | TRBJ1-1 | TRBV19 | CASSLGSYTEAFF | TGTGCCAGTAGTTTGGGGAGTTACACTGAAGCTTTCTTT
TRBD1 | NA | TRBJ1-1 | TRBV6-1 | CASSEEDRRTEAFF | TGTGCCAGCAGTGAAGAGGACAGGCGCACTGAAGCTTTCTTT
NA | NA | TRBJ1-2 | TRBV5-1 | CASSLALRQSNYGYTF | TGCGCCAGCAGCTTGGCTCTCCGACAGTCTAACTATGGCTACACCTTC
TRBD1 | once | TRBJ1-3 | TRBV4-2 | CASSRRQTGANTIYF | TGTGCCAGCAGCCGACGACAAACAGGGGCAAACACCATATATTTT
NA | NA | TRBJ2-5 | TRBV13 | CASFRLGGQGETQYF | TGTGCCAGTTTCAGGTTGGGGGGTCAGGGAGAGACCCAGTACTTC
NA | NA | TRBJ1-2 | TRBV4-2 | CASSQEVGSGRGYGYTF | TGTGCCAGCAGCCAAGAGGTCGGGTCGGGCAGGGGATATGGCTACACCTTC
NA | NA | TRBJ1-1 | TRBV5-6 | CASSLPVNTEAFF | TGTGCCAGCAGCTTACCAGTGAACACTGAAGCTTTCTTT
NA | NA | TRBJ1-3 | TRBV18 | CASSPRTAGNTIYF | TGTGCCAGCTCACCACGGACAGCCGGAAACACCATATATTTT
NA | once | TRBJ2-7 | TRBV7-9 | CASSLADNSYEQYF | TGTGCCAGCAGCTTAGCGGATAACAGCTACGAGCAGTACTTC
TRBD1 | NA | TRBJ1-1 | TRBV18 | CASSQIGQGRTEAFF | TGTGCCAGCTCACAGATCGGACAGGGGCGCACTGAAGCTTTCTTT
NA | NA | TRBJ1-1 | TRBV27 | CASSPPGQRNTEAFF | TGTGCCAGCAGTCCACCCGGACAGAGAAACACTGAAGCTTTCTTT
NA | few | TRBJ2-7 | TRBV5-6 | CASSLASDYEQYF | TGTGCCAGCAGCTTGGCCTCAGACTACGAGCAGTACTTC
NA | NA | TRBJ2-1 | TRBV5-1 | CASSQSRVEQFF | TGCGCCAGCAGCCAGTCGAGGGTTGAGCAGTTCTTC
TRBD2 | NA | TRBJ2-1 | TRBV13 | CASSSMTSGGNNEQFF | TGTGCCAGCAGCTCAATGACTAGCGGTGGAAACAATGAGCAGTTCTTC
NA | NA | TRBJ2-1 | TRBV24-1 | CATSDYRSNNEQFF | TGTGCCACCAGTGACTACCGAAGCAACAATGAGCAGTTCTTC
NA | once | TRBJ2-1 | TRBV7-3 | CASSPGGRSNEQFF | TGTGCCAGCAGTCCCGGGGGTAGGTCCAATGAGCAGTTCTTC
NA | NA | TRBJ2-2 | TRBV6-2/TRBV6-3 | CASSYSQGYAGELFF | TGTGCCAGCAGTTACTCCCAGGGTTACGCTGGGGAGCTGTTTTTT
TRBD2 | NA | TRBJ2-1 | TRBV14 | CASSPRTSGSYSYNEQFF | TGTGCCAGCAGTCCTAGGACTAGCGGGTCTTACTCCTACAATGAGCAGTTCTTC
NA | NA | TRBJ1-2 | TRBV5-4 | CASSLGQGMDGYTF | TGTGCCAGCAGCTTGGGGCAGGGGATGGATGGCTACACCTTC
TRBD2 | once | TRBJ2-1 | TRBV5-1 | CASRSGLATYNEQFF | TGCGCCAGCAGATCAGGACTAGCGACATACAATGAGCAGTTCTTC
TRBD1 | NA | TRBJ1-5 | TRBV6-6 | CARLDRVDQPQHF | TGTGCCCGCCTGGACAGGGTGGATCAGCCCCAGCATTTT
NA | NA | TRBJ2-1 | TRBV5-1 | CASSLLGPGSQRNEQFF | TGCGCCAGCAGCTTGCTTGGGCCGGGATCCCAAAGGAATGAGCAGTTCTTC
TRBD2 | once | TRBJ2-7 | TRBV6-2/TRBV6-3 | CASSRRTSGSGRDSYEQYF | TGTGCCAGCAGTCGCAGGACTAGCGGGAGCGGAAGAGACTCCTACGAGCAGTACTTC
NA | NA | TRBJ2-5 | TRBV7-2 | CASSSNTVQKRTQYF | TGTGCCAGCAGCTCCAACACAGTCCAAAAACGGACCCAGTACTTC
NA | NA | TRBJ2-1 | TRBV7-6 | CASSLSRGSYNEQFF | TGTGCCAGCAGCTTAAGCCGGGGCTCCTACAATGAGCAGTTCTTC
NA | NA | TRBJ1-6 | TRBV18 | CASSPSQGSSPLHF | TGTGCCAGCTCACCATCGCAGGGGAGCTCACCCCTCCACTTT
NA | NA | TRBJ1-5 | TRBV28 | CAAGGKGNQPQHF | TGTGCCGCCGGGGGGAAGGGTAATCAGCCCCAGCATTTT
TRBD1 | NA | TRBJ1-4 | TRBV6-5 | CASSYEADRHNEKLFF | TGTGCCAGCAGTTACGAGGCGGACAGGCATAATGAAAAACTGTTTTTT
NA | NA | TRBJ2-3 | TRBV18 | CASSPPALVGGDTQYF | TGTGCCAGCTCACCACCGGCCCTGGTGGGGGGAGATACGCAGTATTTT
NA | NA | TRBJ1-1 | TRBV21-1 | CASSKMGPGQGNKPNTEAFF | TGTGCCAGCAGCAAAATGGGGCCGGGACAGGGTAATAAGCCGAACACTGAAGCTTTCTTT
NA | NA | TRBJ1-3 | TRBV6-2/TRBV6-3 | CASSYQRNTIYF | TGTGCCAGCAGTTATCAGAGAAACACCATATATTTT
NA | NA | TRBJ2-1 | TRBV21-1 | CASSKSLRLAGSSYNEQFF | TGTGCCAGCAGCAAATCTCTAAGGCTAGCGGGGAGCTCCTACAATGAGCAGTTCTTC
TRBD1 | NA | TRBJ1-5 | TRBV28 | CASSLQVVQGGQHF | TGTGCCAGCAGCCTACAAGTAGTACAGGGGGGCCAGCATTTT
NA | NA | TRBJ1-5 | TRBV10-3 | CAISAAGASNQPQHF | TGTGCCATCAGTGCGGCGGGGGCTAGCAATCAGCCCCAGCATTTT
NA | NA | TRBJ2-1 | TRBV27 | CASSLAGGYNEQFF | TGTGCCAGCAGTTTAGCTGGAGGGTACAATGAGCAGTTCTTC
NA | NA | TRBJ1-4 | TRBV7-9 | CASSLSREGGLFF | TGTGCCAGCAGCTTAAGTCGAGAGGGGGGGCTGTTTTTT
NA | NA | TRBJ1-2 | TRBV27 | CASSPGVQIPYSSGYTF | TGTGCCAGCAGCCCAGGGGTGCAAATACCATATAGCTCTGGCTACACCTTC
NA | few | TRBJ1-5 | TRBV21-1 | CASQGGRTSLSNQPQHF | TGTGCCAGTCAAGGGGGCCGGACCTCTCTTAGCAATCAGCCCCAGCATTTT
TRBD1 | NA | TRBJ1-4 | TRBV7-9 | CASSPRGEKLFF | TGTGCCAGCAGCCCCAGGGGGGAAAAACTGTTTTTT
TRBD2 | few | TRBJ2-3 | TRBV2 | CASSATSGGTDTQYF | TGTGCCAGCAGTGCCACTAGCGGGGGTACAGATACGCAGTATTTT